This T cell receptor (beta chain) comes out of a study of blood T cell repertoires in COVID-19. Study overall: Samples of COVID-19 (acute and convalescent) were obtained from the United States, Italy and Spain. The cDNA or gDNA used as material had been derived from T cells, B-cell-depleted T cells, or PBMCs.

In the original workflow: Amplification of reference gene primers was used by the study to estimate nucleated cell counts. Some clones are missing from TCRdb's copy, which holds only in-frame ones; the method was immunoSEQ multiplex PCR. V and J calls and clone size are as listed in that table; D and trimming were resolved from the DNA. Here the sample spans some 190,000 clones, almost 90% being singletons. With 6 bases removed from V and 3 bases from J, the gap between germline ends came to 9 bases. This CDR3 is built from 13 residues. The sequencing input was peripheral blood. This rearrangement joins TRBV12-3 or TRBV12-4 to TRBJ1-5, with D hard to call. This TCR was sampled from a man aged 18 to 29 with active or convalescent COVID-19. CDR3 sequence reads: CASSWTYNQPQHF. The DNA of the CDR3 is TGTGCCAGCAGCTGGACTTACAATCAGCCCCAGCATTTT.